This record concerns one TCR beta chain sequence. Antigen unknown. The data originate from a study of T cells expressing NK-cell markers. This CDR3 spans 16 amino acids. Germline values: CDR1 KGHSH, CDR2 LQKENI. Beta-chain TCR cDNA was generated via 5'RACE template switching with UMIs. Following a re-call of the 5' RACE reads, TCRdb has one entry per CDR3 protein and lacks DNA. The sample table includes 250,000 to 300,000 distinct CDR3 sequences. Whole-study results and caveats: These clonotypes additionally ranked first within the CD3+CD56-NKG2C+ fraction of several donors.

This TCR was sampled from a man aged 18 to 35 in good health. The specimen sequenced was blood T cells: a sorted CD56 or NKG2C T cell subset, CD4+ or CD8+ T cells, or bulk PBMC T cells (not recorded which). The chain is built from TRBV18 and TRBJ2-7; with no DNA, the TCRdb D assignment of TRBD1 cannot be verified. The CDR3 sequence: CASSPHAPGQGGEQYF.